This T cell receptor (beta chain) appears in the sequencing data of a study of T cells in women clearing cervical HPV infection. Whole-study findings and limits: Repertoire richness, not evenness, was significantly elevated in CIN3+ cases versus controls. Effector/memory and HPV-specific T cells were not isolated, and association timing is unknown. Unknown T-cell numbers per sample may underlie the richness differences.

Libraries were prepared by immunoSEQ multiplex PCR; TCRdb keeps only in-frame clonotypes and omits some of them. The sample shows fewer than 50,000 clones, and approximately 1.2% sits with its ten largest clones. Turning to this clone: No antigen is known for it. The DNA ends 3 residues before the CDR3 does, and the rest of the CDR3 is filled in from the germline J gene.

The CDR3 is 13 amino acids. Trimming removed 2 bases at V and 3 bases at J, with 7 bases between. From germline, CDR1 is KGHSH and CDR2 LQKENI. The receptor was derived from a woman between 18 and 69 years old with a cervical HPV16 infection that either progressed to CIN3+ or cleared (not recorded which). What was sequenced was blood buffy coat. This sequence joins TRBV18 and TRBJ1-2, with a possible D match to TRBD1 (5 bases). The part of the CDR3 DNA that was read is TGTGCCAGCTCACCAGGGGCAGACTATGGC. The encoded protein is CASSPGADYG. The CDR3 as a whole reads CASSPGADYGYTF.